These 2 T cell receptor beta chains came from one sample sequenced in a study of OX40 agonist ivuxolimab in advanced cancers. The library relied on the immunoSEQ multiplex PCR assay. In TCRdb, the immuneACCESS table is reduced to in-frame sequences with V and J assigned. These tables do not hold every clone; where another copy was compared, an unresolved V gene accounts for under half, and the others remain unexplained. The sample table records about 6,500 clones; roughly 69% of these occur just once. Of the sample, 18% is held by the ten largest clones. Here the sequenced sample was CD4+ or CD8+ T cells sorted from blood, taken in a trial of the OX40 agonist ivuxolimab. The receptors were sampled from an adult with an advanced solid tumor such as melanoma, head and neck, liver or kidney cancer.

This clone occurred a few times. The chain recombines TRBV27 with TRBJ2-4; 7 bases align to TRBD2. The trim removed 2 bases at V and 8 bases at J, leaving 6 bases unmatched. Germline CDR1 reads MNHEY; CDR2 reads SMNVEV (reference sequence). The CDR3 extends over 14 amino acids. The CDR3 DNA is TGTGCCAGCAGTTTAATTGCGGGAGTTGACATTCAGTACTTC. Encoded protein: CASSLIAGVDIQYF.

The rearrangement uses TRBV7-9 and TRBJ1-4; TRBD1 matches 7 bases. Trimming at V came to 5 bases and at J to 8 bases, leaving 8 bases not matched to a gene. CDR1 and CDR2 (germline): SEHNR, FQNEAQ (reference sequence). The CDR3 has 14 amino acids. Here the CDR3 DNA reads TGTGCCAGCAGCCCGACAGGGCATCAGGAAAAACTGTTTTTT. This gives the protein CASSPTGHQEKLFF.